This T cell receptor beta chain is drawn from a study of read filtering for tumor transcriptome and immune sequencing. As for the study in general: RNA-seq yielded only roughly 80 to 1,300 TCR reads, IR-seq about 4 to 11 million.

General study points: Single-read clonotypes: roughly 86% of IR-seq clonotypes (around 3.5% of reads), 60% to 75% of RNA-seq clonotypes (44.6% of reads). The CD138-negative fraction was mixed bone marrow immune cells, not pure T cells.

There are a few counts of this clonotype. Its matching antigen is unknown. The library was built from about 400 ng RNA with molecular barcoded adaptors for alpha/delta and beta/gamma chains. TCRdb fed the reads into MiXCR, producing one record per CDR3 protein. The data hold roughly 25,000 distinct CDR3 sequences, with over 13% observed a single time. Germline values: CDR1 SGHDT, CDR2 YYEEEE. V shed 0 bases, J shed 5 bases, and the junction held 9 bases outside the gene matches. The CDR3 runs to 17 residues. J is TRBJ2-5 and V is TRBV5-6; 11 positions agree with TRBD2. This TCR was recovered from a donor over 35 with multiple myeloma. Sequenced: a population of CD138-negative cells sorted from bone marrow. The CDR3, as DNA: TGTGCCAGCAGCTTGGGCGGACTAGCGGGTTCAGGGGAGACCCAGTACTTC. Amino acid sequence: CASSLGGLAGSGETQYF.